This T cell receptor beta chain was documented in a study of CD8+ T cells in alopecia areata. Whole-study context: Treated patients received severity scores based on the percentage of scalp area affected.

The treatment: oral pan-JAK inhibitor, 5-10 mg twice daily. This clone was detected only a few times. Antigen specificity is unknown. Additional DNA sequences in this sample encode the identical CDR3. The study, taken as a whole, reports: The study also sequences resident alphabeta T cells of normal skin in scalp samples. Only one nonresponder was present, which leaves the link between baseline CD8+ expansion and response uncertain.

V lost 2 bases to trimming and J lost 4 bases, with 5 bases between them. Germline assignment: CDR1 GTSNPN and CDR2 SVGIG (reference sequence). The CDR3 loop spans 11 amino acids. Sequencing used cDNA as its template, made by extracting RNA and reverse transcribing it. Measured with immunoSEQ multiplex PCR; TCRdb has only the in-frame clones, and not every one. The repertoire holds some 200,000 clones, roughly 64% seen once, with under 7% in the top ten. The chain has TRBV30 and TRBJ1-2; the D is unclear. The sample in question was CD4+ T cells sorted from blood, obtained at week 24, from a patient treated with tofacitinib. The sequence derives from a human donor with alopecia areata. The CDR3 DNA reads TGTGCCTGGAGTTGGGGCTATGGCTACACCTTC. This encodes CAWSWGYGYTF.